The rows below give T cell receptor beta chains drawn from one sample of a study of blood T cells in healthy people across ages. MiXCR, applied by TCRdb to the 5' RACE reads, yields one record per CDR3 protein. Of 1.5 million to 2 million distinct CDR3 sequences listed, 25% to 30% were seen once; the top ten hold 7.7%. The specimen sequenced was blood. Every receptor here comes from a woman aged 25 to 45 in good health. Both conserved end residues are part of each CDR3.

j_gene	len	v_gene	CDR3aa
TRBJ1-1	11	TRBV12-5	CASAEVPGAFF
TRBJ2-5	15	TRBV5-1	CASSSYGRREETQYF
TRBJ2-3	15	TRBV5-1	CASSFDGIRTDTQYF
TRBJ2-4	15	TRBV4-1	CASSQGTRAKNIQYF
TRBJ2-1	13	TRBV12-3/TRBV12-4	CASSFSGLLEQFF
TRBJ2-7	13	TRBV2	CASSGAGSYEQYF
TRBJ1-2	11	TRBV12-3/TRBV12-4	CASSPDTGYTF
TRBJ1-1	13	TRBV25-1	CASSPPTDTEAFF
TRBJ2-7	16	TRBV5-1	CASSSSGTTTSYEQYF
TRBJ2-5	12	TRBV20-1	CSAEDTQDTQYF
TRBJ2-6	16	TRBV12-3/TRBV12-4	CASSFSGRSGANVLTF
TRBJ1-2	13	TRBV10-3	CATRQGDSYGYTF
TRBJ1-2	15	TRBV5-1	CASSFQTQANYGYTF
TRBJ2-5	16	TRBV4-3	CASSLGTGGFQETQYF
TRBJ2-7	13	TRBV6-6	CASRSGTAYEQYF
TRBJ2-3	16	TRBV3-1	CASSQTGPLSTDTQYF